This note documents a single T cell receptor (beta chain) sequence. The antigen is unknown. The V gene's germline CDR1 is MNHNS and CDR2 SASEGT. The CDR3 spans 15 residues. For TCR beta, cDNA was produced by 5'RACE template switching with UMIs. TCRdb re-analyzed the 5' RACE reads; it lists each CDR3 protein once, without DNA. Its clone listing holds roughly 350,000 distinct CDR3 sequences. The source of the sample is a study of T cells expressing NK-cell markers. Study overall: With respect to HCMV, seven of the eight sequenced donors were seropositive, and one was seronegative. Study-level points and caveats: Clarity on HCMV specificity was lacking for the expanded NKG2C+ T cell clones.

The sample was blood T cells: a sorted CD56 or NKG2C T cell subset, CD4+ or CD8+ T cells, or bulk PBMC T cells (not recorded which). The receptor was isolated from a man between 18 and 69 years old in good health. The rearrangement uses TRBV6-1 and TRBJ2-1; lacking DNA, the TRBD2 call made by TCRdb goes unchecked. CDR3 loop: CASSPVVAEHNEQFF.